These 2 T cell receptor beta chains share one sample of origin, sequenced in a study of blood T cell repertoires in COVID-19. The table came from immunoSEQ multiplex PCR; TCRdb's copy has only in-frame clones and leaves some out. The sample includes approximately 140,000 clones, roughly four fifths of them seen just once. The specimen sequenced was PBMCs or T cells enriched from blood (not recorded which). These receptors came from a woman aged 50 to 60 with acute COVID-19.

This chain joins TRBV5-1 and TRBJ1-1, with TRBD1 identical over 7 bases. Germline CDR1 is SGHRS and CDR2 is YFSETQ. This CDR3 region has 14 residues. V lost 1 base to trimming and J lost 10 bases; unmatched junction nucleotides: 10. This chain's CDR3 is CASSLRQGTRTAFF. The CDR3 bases are TGCGCCAGCAGCTTGAGACAGGGTACAAGGACAGCTTTCTTT. The whole variable domain, remainder taken from reference TRBV5-1 and TRBJ1-1, is KAGVTQTPRYLIKTRGQQVTLSCSPISGHRSVSWYQQTPGQGLQFLFEYFSETQRNKGNFPGRFSGRQFSNSRSEMNVSTLELGDSALYLCASSLRQGTRTAFFGQGTRLTVV.

The chain has TRBV6-5 and TRBJ2-7; the D is unclear. V lost 1 base to trimming and J lost 2 bases, with 12 bases between them. Germline CDR1 MNHEY, CDR2 SVGAGI. The CDR3 has 15 residues. CDR3 in DNA: TGTGCCAGCAGTTACTTCGACGCTAGTGCCTACGAGCAGTACTTC. Amino acid sequence: CASSYFDASAYEQYF.